The next 26 T cell receptor beta chains were all read from a single sample in a study of neurological immune-mediated disorders. TCRdb independently ran MiXCR on the 5' RACE reads; one entry per CDR3 protein. The sample has approximately 82,000 distinct CDR3 sequences; 14% are singletons. Sample: PBMCs. The receptors stem from a woman between 50 and 59 years old in good health.

This clonotype appeared many times. V is TRBV2 and J is TRBJ2-2; 7 bases fit TRBD2. The CDR3 covers 15 residues. V lost 7 bases and J lost 0; bases outside the gene matches: 5. The germline CDR1 and CDR2 sequences are SNHLY and FYNNEI. In DNA form, the CDR3 reads TGTGCCAGCAATTGGGGAGGGACGAACACCGGGGAGCTGTTTTTT. Encoded protein: CASNWGGTNTGELFF.

Worth noting for this clonotype: Its ends do not fully match the called genes, so a read error is possible. The chain employs TRBV20-1 and TRBJ2-3, with a possible D match to TRBD2 (6 bases). Germline V gene lookup returns CDR1 DFQATT and CDR2 SNEGSKA (reference sequence). The CDR3 sequence is 15 residues long. CDR3 amino acids: CSASAARFYRDTQYF. CDR3 bases: TGCAGCGCTAGCGCAGCTAGGTTTTATCGGGATACGCAGTATTTT.

This clonotype occurred many times. This rearrangement joins TRBV24-1 to TRBJ2-1; the D gene is possibly TRBD2 (7 bases). This CDR3 has 16 amino acids. V was cut by 8 bases and J by 0 bases, with 16 bases left in between. Germline V lookup: CDR1 KGHDR, CDR2 SFDVKD. Here the CDR3 reads CATTTTGGGSYNEQFF. The DNA of the CDR3 is TGTGCCACCACCACGACGGGGGGCGGCTCCTACAATGAGCAGTTCTTC.

This clonotype was counted many times. The gene calls are TRBV5-1 and TRBJ1-1, with 10 positions matching TRBD1. V shed 4 bases, J shed 0 bases, and the junction held 12 bases outside the gene matches. The length of the CDR3 is 18 residues. Germline CDR1 SGHRS, CDR2 YFSETQ. The CDR3 reads CASSPTGGTAAMNTEAFF. The CDR3 DNA sequence: TGCGCCAGCAGCCCGACAGGGGGCACGGCAGCTATGAACACTGAAGCTTTCTTT.

This sequence joins TRBV7-2 and TRBJ1-2; 7 bases map to TRBD1. CDR1 is SGHTA, CDR2 FQGNSA, per germline. The J segment lost 7 bases and the V segment lost 5 bases, leaving 7 bases of the junction unmatched. The CDR3 totals 13 residues. This chain's CDR3 is CASSLDRVGGYTF. CDR3 nucleotides: TGTGCCAGCAGCCTTGACAGGGTGGGTGGCTACACCTTC.

The sample holds many counts of this clonotype. This chain links TRBV12-3 or TRBV12-4 with TRBJ2-7, with D perhaps TRBD1 (6 bases). V lost 0 bases to trimming and J lost 5 bases, with 11 bases between them. This CDR3 comprises 14 residues. Here the CDR3 reads CASSLAQGNNEQYF. DNA of the CDR3: TGTGCCAGCAGTTTAGCACAGGGTAACAACGAGCAGTACTTC.

The table lists this clonotype with many counts. The chain uses TRBV12-3 or TRBV12-4 and TRBJ1-1, with D possibly being TRBD1 (5 bases). CDR3 length: 13 residues. The V and J ends lost 4 bases and 0 bases respectively, with 6 bases between them. Here the CDR3 reads CASSWGVNTEAFF. The CDR3 DNA reads TGTGCCAGCAGTTGGGGGGTGAACACTGAAGCTTTCTTT.

This clonotype has only one observation. Given a much more abundant clone one base away, this may be a read error. The rearrangement uses TRBV27 and TRBJ1-2; D not certain. The CDR3 sequence is 13 residues long. Germline CDR1 and CDR2: MNHEY and SMNVEV (reference sequence). Trimming left V 5 bases short and J 3 bases short, with 10 bases between. The CDR3: CASSPLGYYGYTF. The CDR3 nucleotides read TGTGCCAGCAGTCCACTGGGGTACTATGGCTACACCTTC.

This clonotype was observed at least ten times. V and J are TRBV20-1 and TRBJ1-2, with D maybe TRBD1 (5 bases). Germline-derived CDR1 and CDR2 are DFQATT and SNEGSKA (reference sequence). The CDR3 length is 14 residues. The ends were cut back, 0 bases at V and 7 bases at J, with 15 bases in the middle. The CDR3 nucleotides are TGCAGTGCTAGAGATATTGTTGGGGCAGGTGGCTACACCTTC. This sequence encodes CSARDIVGAGGYTF.

This clonotype was counted at least ten times. A much larger clonotype is one base distant, so this may be a read error. The chain carries TRBV20-1 and TRBJ2-3, with D possibly being TRBD2 (6 bases). CDR1 DFQATT and CDR2 SNEGSKA come from the germline V gene (reference sequence). This CDR3 has 14 amino acids. Trimming removed 3 bases from V and 2 bases from J, with 12 bases in between. The CDR3 DNA follows: TGCAGTGCTAGGATGGCGGGGAACACAGATACGCAGTATTTT. Translating it yields CSARMAGNTDTQYF.

Many counts were recorded for this clonotype. The rearrangement joins TRBV14 to TRBJ2-2, with D unclear. The germline V and J ends were trimmed by 3 bases and 3 bases, with 11 bases remaining between them. This CDR3 is 15 amino acids long. Germline V gene data show CDR1 as SGHDN and CDR2 as FVKESK. The CDR3 region is CASSQGFPYTGELFF. The DNA for the CDR3 is TGTGCCAGCAGCCAGGGATTTCCCTACACCGGGGAGCTGTTTTTT.

This clonotype has a count of ten or more. CDR3 amino acids: CASSPTGTKNEKLFF. The CDR3 nucleotides are TGCGCCAGCAGCCCGACCGGGACAAAGAATGAAAAACTGTTTTTT. The chain combines TRBV5-1 with TRBJ1-4; D possibly corresponds to TRBD1 (6 bases). V lost 4 bases and J lost 5, with 15 bases in between. The CDR3 contains 15 residues. Germline-derived CDR1 and CDR2 are SGHRS and YFSETQ.

The chain uses TRBV12-3 or TRBV12-4 and TRBJ2-2, with D tentatively TRBD2 (5 bases). The CDR3 is made up of 17 amino acids. Trimming stripped 5 bases from V and 3 bases from J, with 19 bases between. This CDR3 is CASSPLPVYGDTGELFF. The CDR3 DNA reads as TGTGCCAGCAGTCCGTTGCCCGTGTACGGGGACACCGGGGAGCTGTTTTTT.

This clonotype was picked up many times. The chain carries TRBV12-3 or TRBV12-4 and TRBJ2-1; D is unresolved. Trimming shortened V by 4 bases and J by 7 bases, and 14 bases separated the two germline ends. The CDR3 length is 14 residues. CDR3: CASSSPGWSNEQFF. The CDR3 DNA reads TGTGCCAGCAGTTCTCCCGGCTGGTCAAATGAGCAGTTCTTC.

On this clonotype itself: Relative to the germline gene, one junction end is altered; a read error may explain this. The V gene is TRBV20-1, the J gene TRBJ2-3; 10 positions agree with TRBD2. The CDR3 runs 14 residues. The germline gives CDR1 DFQATT, CDR2 SNEGSKA (reference sequence). The CDR3 sequence: CSDRLAGNTDTQYF. CDR3 bases: TGCAGTGATAGACTAGCGGGCAATACAGATACGCAGTATTTT.

The table lists this clonotype with a few counts. The rearrangement links TRBV4-1 to TRBJ2-1, with D possibly matching TRBD1 (6 bases). V lost 4 bases and J lost 0, with 10 bases in between. The CDR3 extends over 15 amino acids. CDR1 and CDR2 (germline): MGHRA, YSYEKL. The CDR3 coding sequence is TGCGCCAGCAGCCCCGACAGGAGCTCCTACAATGAGCAGTTCTTC. As protein: CASSPDRSSYNEQFF.

This clonotype was observed many times. The J gene is TRBJ2-3, the V gene TRBV24-1; no clear D. Deletions cut 0 bases from V and 2 bases from J, with 2 bases between. In germline, CDR1 is KGHDR, CDR2 SFDVKD. The CDR3 contains 13 residues. CDR3 bases: TGTGCCACCAGTGATTTGGCCACAGATACGCAGTATTTT. This sequence encodes CATSDLATDTQYF.

This clonotype was detected ten times or more. The chain carries TRBV5-6 and TRBJ2-1; possibly TRBD1 or TRBD2 for D (6 bases each). Per the germline V gene, CDR1 is SGHDT and CDR2 is YYEEEE. The V gene lost 0 bases and the J gene lost 6 bases, with 13 bases spanning the gap. This CDR3 contains 15 residues. The CDR3 nucleotides read TGTGCCAGCAGCTTGGAGGGGGGCGGGGTCAATGAGCAGTTCTTC. Amino acids: CASSLEGGGVNEQFF.

This clonotype was seen ten or more times. J is TRBJ2-7 and V is TRBV29-1; D is perhaps TRBD2 (6 bases). The V gene lost 6 bases and the J gene lost 6 bases, with 18 bases spanning the gap. The CDR3 length is 13 residues. CDR1 and CDR2 from the germline V gene are SQVTM and ANQGSEA. In nucleotides, the CDR3 is TGCAGCGTCACTACTCAGGCGGGGTTCGAGCAGTACTTC. Its translation: CSVTTQAGFEQYF.

The chain combines TRBV18 with TRBJ2-7; D could derive from TRBD1 or TRBD2 (5 bases each). Germline CDR1 KGHSH, CDR2 LQKENI. The ends were cut back, 3 bases at V and 6 bases at J, with 21 bases in the middle. This CDR3 spans 16 amino acids. Written as DNA, the CDR3 is TGTGCCAGCTCACCTACTTTTTATGGCAGGGAGTTCGAGCAGTACTTC. Translating it yields CASSPTFYGREFEQYF.

This clonotype showed up many times. The chain combines TRBV25-1 with TRBJ1-6; D remains ambiguous. Trimming removed 4 bases at V and 5 bases at J, with 15 bases between. There are 16 residues in the CDR3. Germline CDR1 is MGHDK and CDR2 is SYGVNS. CDR3 nucleotide sequence: TGTGCCAGCAGTGTTACTACCCCGAACGATAATTCACCCCTCCACTTT. Translation gives CASSVTTPNDNSPLHF.

In its sample, this clonotype was seen many times. This rearrangement joins TRBV25-1 to TRBJ2-3; D is ambiguous. The CDR3 runs to 12 residues. Germline V gene sequence: CDR1 MGHDK, CDR2 SYGVNS. V lost 6 bases, J lost 0 bases, and 4 bases lay in between. The CDR3 protein is CASRGSTDTQYF. In DNA form, the CDR3 reads TGTGCCAGCAGAGGAAGCACAGATACGCAGTATTTT. The entire variable domain, with the rest obtained from reference TRBV25-1 and TRBJ2-3, is as follows: EADIYQTPRYLVIGTGKKITLECSQTMGHDKMYWYQQDPGMELHLIHYSYGVNSTEKGDLSSESTVSRIRTEHFPLTLESARPSHTSQYLCASRGSTDTQYFGPGTRLTVL.

In this sample, this clonotype turned up many times. The J gene is TRBJ2-5, the V gene TRBV24-1, with 10 positions matching TRBD1. CDR3 length: 15 amino acids. Germline CDR1 reads KGHDR; CDR2 reads SFDVKD. V lost 7 bases, J lost 4 bases, and 8 bases stayed unmatched. CDR3 loop: CATSDDRGLAETQYF. The CDR3 bases are TGTGCCACCAGCGATGACAGGGGGCTAGCAGAGACCCAGTACTTC.

This chain connects TRBV5-5 to TRBJ2-2; 14 positions match TRBD2. Germline CDR1 SGHKS, CDR2 YYEKEE (reference sequence). CDR3 length: 17 residues. The junction had 5 bases not matched to a gene; V was cut back by 3 bases and J by 4 bases. DNA of the CDR3: TGTGCCAGCAGCTCAGGGACTAGCGGGAGTATCACCGGGGAGCTGTTTTTT. Translating gives CASSSGTSGSITGELFF. The full variable domain, in which reference TRBV5-5 and TRBJ2-2 provide the parts outside the CDR3, is DAGVTQSPTHLIKTRGQQVTLRCSPISGHKSVSWYQQVLGQGPQFIFQYYEKEERGRGNFPDRFSARQFPNYSSELNVNALLLGDSALYLCASSSGTSGSITGELFFGEGSRLTVL.

This clonotype was detected ten times or more. V is TRBV5-1 and J is TRBJ2-1, with 8 bases identical to TRBD2. The CDR3 has 16 residues. The ends lost 1 base at V and 1 base at J; junction bases unmatched: 4. Germline lookup yields CDR1 SGHRS and CDR2 YFSETQ. This CDR3 is CASSLSSSGSYNEQFF. The CDR3 coding sequence is TGCGCCAGCAGCTTGTCCTCTAGCGGGTCCTACAATGAGCAGTTCTTC.

As regards this clonotype: One junction end does not reproduce the germline sequence, and a read error may be involved. The J gene is TRBJ1-1, the V gene TRBV3-1; D not certain. This CDR3 region has 13 residues. Germline CDR1 and CDR2: LGHDT and YNNKEL (reference sequence). CDR3 region: CASSPMANTAAFF. The CDR3 region has the DNA TGTGCCAGCAGCCCTATGGCTAACACTGCAGCTTTCTTT. Variable domain in full (rest from reference TRBV3-1 and TRBJ1-1): DTAVSQTPKYLVTQMGNDKSIKCEQNLGHDTMYWYKQDSKKFLKIMFSYNNKELIINETVPNRFSPKSPDKAHLNLHINSLELGDSAVYFCASSPMANTAAFFGQGTRLTVV.